The rows below give T cell receptor beta chains drawn from one sample of a study of cytomegalovirus exposure and HLA in healthy donors. Repertoires were generated with immunoSEQ multiplex PCR, while TCRdb's copy carries only in-frame clones and drops some. The profile shows about 130,000 clones, about 90% of them singletons. The sequencing sample was made of PBMCs. These receptors originate from a woman in her twenties or thirties in good health and CMV-seropositive. Each CDR3 is given with its conserved first and last residue.

j_gene: TRBJ1-3; v_gene: TRBV2; CDR3aa: CASSAPGAGNTIYF
j_gene: TRBJ2-3; v_gene: TRBV6-5; CDR3aa: CASSPIAGGAYTQYF
j_gene: TRBJ2-4; v_gene: TRBV15; CDR3aa: CATSRDRQRVQYF
j_gene: TRBJ2-2; v_gene: TRBV5-1; CDR3aa: CASSLGASGGDTGELFF
j_gene: TRBJ1-2; v_gene: TRBV19; CDR3aa: CASRDRNYGYTF
j_gene: TRBJ1-2; v_gene: TRBV18; CDR3aa: CASSQIDSYGYTF
j_gene: TRBJ2-3; v_gene: TRBV1; CDR3aa: CTSSWLAYTDTQYF
j_gene: TRBJ1-5; v_gene: TRBV27; CDR3aa: CASRDNSNQPQHF
j_gene: TRBJ1-5; v_gene: TRBV2; CDR3aa: CASRRDYNQPQHF
j_gene: TRBJ1-1; v_gene: TRBV7-2; CDR3aa: CASSLADSPNTEAFF
j_gene: TRBJ1-1; v_gene: TRBV18; CDR3aa: CASSQNKQGVVDTEAFF
j_gene: TRBJ2-1; v_gene: TRBV5-1; CDR3aa: CASSLVGLAYYNEQFF
j_gene: TRBJ1-4; v_gene: TRBV2; CDR3aa: CASRGGRAEKLFF
j_gene: TRBJ2-5; v_gene: TRBV12-5; CDR3aa: CASGLYSGERETQYF
j_gene: TRBJ2-5; v_gene: TRBV25-1; CDR3aa: CASMQQGEETQYF
j_gene: TRBJ2-7; v_gene: TRBV6-1; CDR3aa: CASRRTQLSYEQYF
j_gene: TRBJ2-5; v_gene: TRBV28; CDR3aa: CASSLSSPGTQYF
j_gene: TRBJ1-2; v_gene: TRBV29-1; CDR3aa: CSVLRGDGYTF
j_gene: TRBJ1-2; v_gene: TRBV5-1; CDR3aa: CASSLSANYGYTF
j_gene: TRBJ1-6; v_gene: TRBV25-1; CDR3aa: CASSDQAGISPLHF
j_gene: TRBJ1-1; v_gene: TRBV29-1; CDR3aa: CSVIGGVLGDAEAFF
j_gene: TRBJ2-5; v_gene: TRBV7-2; CDR3aa: CASSLSRGFETQYF
j_gene: TRBJ1-1; v_gene: TRBV2; CDR3aa: CASSAYDRGGTEAFF
j_gene: TRBJ1-2; v_gene: TRBV19; CDR3aa: CASSASGMTGGYGYTF
j_gene: TRBJ1-1; v_gene: TRBV28; CDR3aa: CASSLYIYPGQNTEAFF
j_gene: TRBJ2-7; v_gene: TRBV29-1; CDR3aa: CSVEGQGYEQYF